Below, 14 T cell receptor beta chains from the same sample are listed, as sequenced in a study of T-cell memory formation after mild COVID-19. TCRdb fed the 5' RACE reads into MiXCR, producing one record per CDR3 protein. The table records about 210,000 distinct CDR3 sequences, 27% of them present only once. The sequenced sample consisted of PBMCs or a T cell subset sorted from them (not recorded which). These receptors were obtained from an adult woman who had mild COVID-19 (a few samples of this study predate the infection). Cell type and time point are not known.

The chain is built from TRBV7-2 and TRBJ2-7; TRBD1 matches at 9 bases. V shed 5 bases and J 3 bases; nucleotides not matched to a gene: 5. The germline gives CDR1 SGHTA, CDR2 FQGNSA. The CDR3 length is 14 residues. The CDR3 is CASSLSGQGYEQYF. The CDR3 bases are TGTGCCAGCAGCCTATCGGGACAGGGCTACGAGCAGTACTTC.

This clonotype showed up just a few times. The chain couples TRBV24-1 to TRBJ2-2; 11 nucleotides align to TRBD1. With 7 bases clipped from V and 3 bases from J, the junction kept 9 bases outside the gene matches. Germline V gene sequence: CDR1 KGHDR, CDR2 SFDVKD. The CDR3 is 17 residues long. CDR3 in amino acids: CATSETPGQGDTGELFF. Here the CDR3 DNA reads TGTGCCACCAGCGAAACTCCGGGACAGGGGGACACCGGGGAGCTGTTTTTT.

This chain joins TRBV18 and TRBJ2-7, with D possibly TRBD2 on 6 matching bases. The germline V and J ends were trimmed by 3 bases and 2 bases, with 11 bases remaining between them. The CDR3 extends over 14 amino acids. Germline V gene lookup returns CDR1 KGHSH and CDR2 LQKENI. The CDR3 here is CASSPRGTPYEQYF. The CDR3 DNA follows: TGTGCCAGCTCACCTCGGGGGACCCCCTACGAGCAGTACTTC.

The rearrangement links TRBV7-2 to TRBJ2-3; possible D gene TRBD2, 5 bases. Germline V CDR1 and CDR2: SGHTA, FQGNSA. There are 14 residues in the CDR3. Trimming shortened V by 1 base and J by 4 bases, and 9 bases separated the two germline ends. As DNA, the CDR3 is TGTGCCAGCAGCTTAGATTACGGGGCAGATACGCAGTATTTT. Its protein is CASSLDYGADTQYF.

The chain combines TRBV5-1 with TRBJ2-3; 10 nucleotides agree with TRBD2. The CDR3 sequence is 16 residues long. V lost 4 bases, J lost 1 base, and 6 bases stayed unmatched. Germline V gene lookup returns CDR1 SGHRS and CDR2 YFSETQ. The CDR3 nucleotides read TGCGCCAGCAGCCTTCGGACTAGCGGAGGCACAGATACGCAGTATTTT. Amino acid sequence: CASSLRTSGGTDTQYF.

The table lists this clonotype with many counts. The V gene is TRBV12-3 or TRBV12-4, the J gene TRBJ2-7, with D uncertain. The CDR3 contains 15 residues. V gave up 3 bases and J gave up 2 bases, with 14 bases separating them. CDR3 sequence reads: CASSFALGPAYEQYF. The CDR3 DNA reads as TGTGCCAGCAGTTTCGCTCTGGGCCCGGCCTACGAGCAGTACTTC.

This rearrangement joins TRBV6-5 to TRBJ1-1; no clear D. Germline loops: CDR1 MNHEY, CDR2 SVGAGI. This CDR3 is 18 amino acids long. V was trimmed by 8 bases and J by 2 bases, leaving 27 bases between them. This CDR3 reads CASVRAQSYAQTNTEAFF. The CDR3 DNA sequence: TGTGCCAGCGTGAGGGCCCAGTCTTACGCGCAGACTAACACTGAAGCTTTCTTT.

The chain couples TRBV29-1 to TRBJ2-6; TRBD1 matches at 7 bases. Losses at the gene ends were 1 base for V and 2 bases for J; bases not matched to a gene: 8. Germline V gives CDR1 SQVTM, CDR2 ANQGSEA. CDR3 size: 17 residues. CDR3: CSVEGTGEPPGANVLTF. Here the CDR3 DNA reads TGCAGCGTTGAAGGGACAGGTGAACCCCCTGGGGCCAACGTCCTGACTTTC.

V gene TRBV20-1 combines with J gene TRBJ1-2; 7 bases agree with TRBD1. The CDR3 runs to 13 residues. Losses at the gene ends were 3 bases for V and 5 bases for J; bases not matched to a gene: 6. Germline V lookup: CDR1 DFQATT, CDR2 SNEGSKA (reference sequence). CDR3 region: CSARKTGTYGYTF. DNA for the CDR3: TGCAGTGCTAGGAAGACAGGGACGTATGGCTACACCTTC.

This clonotype was observed a single time. The chain is built from TRBV5-4 and TRBJ2-1; 11 nucleotides agree with TRBD1. From germline, CDR1 is SGHNT and CDR2 YYREEE (reference sequence). After removal of 0 bases from V and 8 bases from J, the junction contained 7 bases not matched to a gene. The CDR3 length is 16 residues. The CDR3: CASSLDGGQGAHEQFF. In DNA form, the CDR3 reads TGTGCCAGCAGCTTGGACGGTGGACAGGGGGCGCATGAGCAGTTCTTC. The full variable domain, completed using reference TRBV5-4 and TRBJ2-1, is ETGVTQSPTHLIKTRGQQVTLRCSSQSGHNTVSWYQQALGQGPQFIFQYYREEENGRGNFPPRFSGLQFPNYSSELNVNALELDDSALYLCASSLDGGQGAHEQFFGPGTRLTVL.

The sample holds a few counts of this clonotype. One end of the junction is discordant with germline, which a read error may explain. The gene calls are TRBV30 and TRBJ2-7; 7 bases align to TRBD1. Germline lookup yields CDR1 GTSNPN and CDR2 SVGIG (reference sequence). The CDR3 extends over 11 amino acids. DNA for the CDR3: TGTGCCTGGAGTGTAGGACAGGTCTCCACCTTC. Protein product: CAWSVGQVSTF.

This sequence joins TRBV20-1 and TRBJ2-7; TRBD2 matches 7 bases. The CDR3 runs 14 residues. CDR1 and CDR2 from the germline V gene are DFQATT and SNEGSKA (reference sequence). CDR3 residues: CRDNRGVSSYEQYF. For the CDR3, the DNA is TGCAGGGATAACCGGGGGGTGAGCTCCTACGAGCAGTACTTC.

There are a few counts of this clonotype. V and J are TRBV5-1 and TRBJ1-1; D unclear. V was trimmed by 4 bases and J by 0 bases, leaving 7 bases between them. CDR1 and CDR2 from the germline V gene are SGHRS and YFSETQ. This CDR3 spans 13 amino acids. CDR3 nucleotides: TGCGCCAGCAGCAAGAAGGTGAACACTGAAGCTTTCTTT. Protein sequence: CASSKKVNTEAFF.

The J gene is TRBJ2-1, the V gene TRBV4-3; 8 positions match TRBD1. This CDR3 has 15 amino acids. Germline V gene sequence: CDR1 LGHNA, CDR2 YSLEER. V lost 0 bases, J lost 8 bases, and 6 bases stayed unmatched. CDR3 sequence (DNA): TGCGCCAGCAGCCAAGAATTTGGCAGGGGGCATGAGCAGTTCTTC. Translated, it gives CASSQEFGRGHEQFF.